The clone carrying this T cell receptor (beta chain) was seen a few times. No antigen is known for it. The data stem from a study of T cells in localized non-small cell lung cancer. General study findings and limits: Higher T cell density in the blood was associated with longer overall survival, whereas higher adjacent-lung clonality associated with shorter survival.

The CDR3 length is 15 residues. V was clipped by 5 bases and J by 8 bases; unmatched bases: 6. Germline V lookup: CDR1 SGHNT, CDR2 YENEEA. Assay used: immunoSEQ multiplex PCR; TCRdb lists only in-frame clones, some missing. The repertoire has fewer than 6,000 clones, 25% to 35% of them found once; the top ten carry 4.5% to 5.5%. The rearrangement uses TRBV11-3 and TRBJ2-1, with 13 bases matching TRBD2. The sequencing here drew on lung tumor tissue, taken before any cancer treatment. The source is a man aged 40 to 70 with stage II lung adenocarcinoma. The chain's CDR3 is CASSRGTSGADEQFF. The CDR3 DNA reads as TGTGCCAGCAGCCGAGGGACTAGCGGGGCGGATGAGCAGTTCTTC.